This T cell receptor beta chain was sequenced in a study of naive and memory T cell subsets. Many counts were recorded for this clonotype. A UMI-containing oligonucleotide was joined by 3' ligation to the TCR cDNA template. Whole-blood samples were 2.5 to 3 ml of peripheral blood from healthy adult volunteers. Unsorted total RNA, about 1 to 1000 ng, was DNase treated before reverse transcription. Per the germline V gene, CDR1 is GTSNPN and CDR2 is SVGIG (reference sequence). V trimming: 2 bases; J trimming: 8 bases; junction bases outside the gene matches: 10. The CDR3 totals 15 residues. Ligated cDNA underwent four rounds of PCR with nested alpha and beta constant region primers and SP2. TCRdb called the 5' RACE reads again in MiXCR, with one record for every CDR3 protein. The sample shows roughly 48,000 distinct CDR3 sequences, approximately 4.8% of them seen only once.

This receptor was identified in a female donor in good health. J is TRBJ1-2 and V is TRBV30; 11 nucleotides line up with TRBD1. Here the CDR3 reads CAWSYGTGGSEGYTF. CDR3 in DNA: TGTGCCTGGAGTTACGGGACAGGGGGTTCGGAAGGCTACACCTTC.